These 5 T cell receptor beta chains came from one sample sequenced in a study of cytomegalovirus exposure and HLA in healthy donors. PCR used 60 Vbeta primers and 13 Jbeta primers. Data came from immunoSEQ multiplex PCR; TCRdb stores just in-frame clones and leaves some out. The sample consists of some 90,000 clones, 65% to 85% of them appearing once. The specimen was PBMCs. The receptors were gathered from a female donor in good health and CMV-seropositive.

The gene calls are TRBV6-4 and TRBJ2-1, with 12 positions matching TRBD2. The germline gives CDR1 MRHNA, CDR2 SNTAGT. The CDR3 extends over 15 amino acids. V shed 4 bases, J shed 9 bases, and the junction held 7 bases outside the gene matches. CDR3 nucleotide sequence: TGTGCCAGCAGTGTCCTAGCGGGAGGGATTAGTGAGCAGTTCTTC. It encodes CASSVLAGGISEQFF.

The V call is TRBV10-3, the J call TRBJ1-1; TRBD1 matches 9 bases. This CDR3 has 16 residues. Germline loops: CDR1 ENHRY, CDR2 SYGVKD. The junction had 10 bases not matched to a gene; V was cut back by 5 bases and J by 3 bases. CDR3 nucleotides: TGTGCCATCAGTAGGACCTGGACAGGGGTGGACACTGAAGCTTTCTTT. It yields the protein CAISRTWTGVDTEAFF.

The chain links TRBV6-1 to TRBJ2-7; 9 nucleotides agree with TRBD2. Germline V gives CDR1 MNHNS, CDR2 SASEGT. V shed 6 bases, J shed 2 bases, and the junction held 8 bases outside the gene matches. The CDR3 has 15 residues. DNA for the CDR3: TGTGCCAGCAGCGAGAGGCGGGGGGGTCCCTACGAGCAGTACTTC. It yields the protein CASSERRGGPYEQYF.

The chain recombines TRBV7-8 with TRBJ2-5, with TRBD2 identical over 9 bases. The CDR3 has 19 amino acids. Germline V gene data show CDR1 as SGHVS and CDR2 as FQNEAQ. With V trimmed by 6 bases and J by 5 bases, 22 bases remained unmatched. The CDR3 DNA reads as TGTGCCAGCAGTTACAGGGACGTCTCTCTCTCTAGCGGGATTGAGACCCAGTACTTC. Its protein is CASSYRDVSLSSGIETQYF.

This chain links TRBV5-4 with TRBJ1-2, with D possibly being TRBD1 (5 bases). Germline assignment: CDR1 SGHNT and CDR2 YYREEE (reference sequence). The ends were cut back, 0 bases at V and 3 bases at J, with 6 bases in the middle. CDR3 length: 13 amino acids. In DNA, the CDR3 is TGTGCCAGCAGCTTGGCAGGGCACTATGGCTACACCTTC. This gives the protein CASSLAGHYGYTF.